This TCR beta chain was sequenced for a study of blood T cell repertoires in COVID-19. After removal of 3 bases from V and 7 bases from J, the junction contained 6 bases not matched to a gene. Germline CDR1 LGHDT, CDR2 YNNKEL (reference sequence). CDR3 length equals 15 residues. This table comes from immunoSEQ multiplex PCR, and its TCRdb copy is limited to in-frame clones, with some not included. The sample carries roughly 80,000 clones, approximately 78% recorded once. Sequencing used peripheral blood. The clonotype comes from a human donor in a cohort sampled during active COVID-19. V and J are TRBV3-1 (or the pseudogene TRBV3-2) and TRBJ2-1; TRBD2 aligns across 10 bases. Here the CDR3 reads CASSHLTSGTNEQFF. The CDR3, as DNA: TGTGCCAGCAGCCACCTTACTAGCGGGACTAATGAGCAGTTCTTC.